Detailed here is one TCR beta chain. Its antigen is unknown. Treatment given: approximately 18 received Ad26.COV2.S at low or high dose, single or two shots; several received placebo; per-sample allocation not given. The samples were gathered on day 63 after the first injection of vaccine or placebo. These data belong to a study of Ad26.COV2.S vaccination and SARS-CoV-2 variants. This CDR3 comprises 16 residues. Germline V gives CDR1 LGHDT, CDR2 YNNKEL (reference sequence). V gave up 4 bases and J gave up 7 bases; unmatched junction bases: 10. Assay: immunoSEQ multiplex PCR; the TCRdb copy retains only in-frame clones and omits some. The data show 380,000 or so clones, with about 89% seen just once and roughly 5% held by the top ten. Broader study findings: Spike-specific TCR breadth in vaccine recipients exceeded that seen in placebo recipients. After vaccination, reports described spike-specific CD8+ and CD4+ T cell responses as showing substantial breadth.

The input for sequencing was peripheral blood, taken in a trial of Ad26.COV2.S vaccine versus placebo. This chain uses TRBV3-1 (or the pseudogene TRBV3-2) with TRBJ2-2, with 9 bases fitting TRBD1. This receptor was taken from a person aged 18-60 years who received the Ad26.COV2.S COVID-19 vaccine or a placebo. In DNA form, the CDR3 reads TGTGCCAGCAGCCGGCCGGGACAGGGCTTAAACGGGGAGCTGTTTTTT. It specifies CASSRPGQGLNGELFF.